These T cell receptor beta chains were read from a single sample in a study of shared clonotypes between healthy human individuals. The protocol was immunoSEQ multiplex PCR, while the TCRdb copy is restricted to in-frame clones and leaves out a portion. This table holds 2 million to 2.5 million clones, 90% to 96% found once. Sample: naive CD4+ T cells sorted from blood. The receptors were sampled from a young man in good health. Each CDR3 is given with its conserved first and last residue. The order of the fields is D gene, clone size, V gene, J gene, CDR3 protein, CDR3 DNA. The D gene is left open where the match is weak. Rows may omit the clone size; those that give it use once, few, many or a size class.

d_call: -; clone_size: -; v_call: TRBV7-9; j_call: TRBJ1-2; cdr3_aa: CASSLADAGDNYGYTF; cdr3_nt: TGTGCCAGCAGCTTAGCCGACGCGGGGGATAACTATGGCTACACCTTC
d_call: -; clone_size: -; v_call: TRBV28; j_call: TRBJ1-1; cdr3_aa: CASTVWGRGAFF; cdr3_nt: TGTGCCAGCACGGTTTGGGGCCGGGGAGCTTTCTTT
d_call: -; clone_size: -; v_call: TRBV5-1; j_call: TRBJ1-1; cdr3_aa: CASSPRPNLQQGMNTEAFF; cdr3_nt: TGCGCCAGCAGCCCCCGGCCAAACCTTCAACAGGGTATGAACACTGAAGCTTTCTTT
d_call: -; clone_size: -; v_call: TRBV18; j_call: TRBJ1-1; cdr3_aa: CASSTTGNTEAFF; cdr3_nt: TGTGCCAGCTCAACGACAGGGAACACTGAAGCTTTCTTT
d_call: -; clone_size: -; v_call: TRBV5-4; j_call: TRBJ1-2; cdr3_aa: CAFNPGVVRTAQLYGYTF; cdr3_nt: TGTGCCTTCAACCCCGGGGTCGTCCGGACGGCACAGCTCTATGGCTACACCTTC
d_call: TRBD1; clone_size: -; v_call: TRBV15; j_call: TRBJ2-2; cdr3_aa: CATSAWDRDDGELFF; cdr3_nt: TGTGCCACCAGCGCTTGGGACAGGGACGACGGGGAGCTGTTTTTT
d_call: -; clone_size: -; v_call: TRBV10-1; j_call: TRBJ1-4; cdr3_aa: CASSPGGPGEKLFF; cdr3_nt: TGCGCCAGCAGCCCCGGCGGGCCAGGGGAAAAACTGTTTTTT
d_call: TRBD1; clone_size: once; v_call: TRBV25-1; j_call: TRBJ1-4; cdr3_aa: CASSRQGVATNEKLFF; cdr3_nt: TGTGCCAGCAGTCGACAGGGAGTTGCAACTAATGAAAAACTGTTTTTT
d_call: -; clone_size: -; v_call: TRBV5-1; j_call: TRBJ2-3; cdr3_aa: CASSLEAGETLAQYF; cdr3_nt: TGCGCCAGCAGCTTGGAGGCAGGCGAAACCCTAGCGCAGTATTTT
d_call: -; clone_size: -; v_call: TRBV10-3; j_call: TRBJ1-2; cdr3_aa: CAISEGRGYTF; cdr3_nt: TGTGCCATCAGTGAGGGCCGCGGCTACACCTTC
d_call: -; clone_size: -; v_call: TRBV7-9; j_call: TRBJ1-1; cdr3_aa: CASSLGTQNTEAFF; cdr3_nt: TGTGCCAGCAGCTTGGGAACCCAGAACACTGAAGCTTTCTTT
d_call: -; clone_size: -; v_call: TRBV7-9; j_call: TRBJ2-1; cdr3_aa: CASSPASVDNEQFF; cdr3_nt: TGTGCCAGCAGCCCGGCTAGCGTCGACAATGAGCAGTTCTTC
d_call: TRBD1; clone_size: -; v_call: TRBV15; j_call: TRBJ2-1; cdr3_aa: CATSRGGQGQGEQFF; cdr3_nt: TGTGCCACCAGCAGGGGCGGACAGGGGCAGGGTGAGCAGTTCTTC
d_call: TRBD1; clone_size: -; v_call: TRBV5-1; j_call: TRBJ1-4; cdr3_aa: CASSSRTGAINEKLFF; cdr3_nt: TGCGCCAGCAGCTCTCGGACAGGGGCGATTAATGAAAAACTGTTTTTT
d_call: -; clone_size: -; v_call: TRBV4-1; j_call: TRBJ2-5; cdr3_aa: CASSQESSWRQETQYF; cdr3_nt: TGCGCCAGCAGCCAAGAATCTAGCTGGAGGCAAGAGACCCAGTACTTC